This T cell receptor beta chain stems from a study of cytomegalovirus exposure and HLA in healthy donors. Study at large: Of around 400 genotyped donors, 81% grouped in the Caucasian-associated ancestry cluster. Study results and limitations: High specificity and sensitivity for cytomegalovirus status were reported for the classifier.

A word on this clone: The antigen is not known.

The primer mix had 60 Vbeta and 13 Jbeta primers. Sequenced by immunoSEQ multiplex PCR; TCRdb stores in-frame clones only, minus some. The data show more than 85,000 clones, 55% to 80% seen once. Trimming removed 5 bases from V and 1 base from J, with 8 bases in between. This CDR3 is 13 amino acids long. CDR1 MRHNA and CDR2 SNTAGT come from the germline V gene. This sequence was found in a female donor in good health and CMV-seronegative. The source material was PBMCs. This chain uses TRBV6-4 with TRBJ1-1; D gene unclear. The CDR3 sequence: CASSKEQNTEAFF. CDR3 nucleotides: TGTGCCAGCAGTAAAGAGCAGAACACTGAAGCTTTCTTT.